One and the same sample provided the 20 T cell receptor beta chains below, sequenced in a study of read filtering for tumor transcriptome and immune sequencing. This library used approximately 0.4 ug RNA and molecular barcoded adaptors spanning alpha/delta and beta/gamma chains. Each CDR3 protein is one row after TCRdb ran MiXCR on the reads. The table has tens of thousands of distinct CDR3 sequences, less than 25% seen once. Specimen: a population of CD138-negative cells sorted from bone marrow. Receptor source: a donor aged 40 or over with multiple myeloma.

This clonotype has at least ten counts. The chain has TRBV3-1 and TRBJ2-7; D unresolved. The length of the CDR3 is 15 residues. V dropped 0 bases and J dropped 0 bases, with 9 bases sitting between them. Looked up from germline, CDR1 is LGHDT and CDR2 is YNNKEL (reference sequence). The CDR3 nucleotides read TGTGCCAGCAGCCAAGAGGTCAGTCGCTCCTACGAGCAGTACTTC. It yields the protein CASSQEVSRSYEQYF.

This clonotype was seen ten or more times. The chain joins TRBV12-3 or TRBV12-4 to TRBJ2-5, with 9 bases aligning to TRBD2. The V segment lost 6 bases and the J segment 5 bases; nucleotides outside the gene matches: 13. The CDR3 totals 16 residues. The CDR3 reads CASRSSGGGAVETQYF. As DNA, the CDR3 is TGTGCCAGCAGATCTTCAGGCGGGGGGGCGGTGGAGACCCAGTACTTC.

In its sample, this clonotype is medium-sized. The chain is built from TRBV19 and TRBJ2-1; 10 bases fit TRBD1. Germline V gives CDR1 LNHDA, CDR2 SQIVND (reference sequence). The V segment lost 7 bases and the J segment 7 bases; nucleotides outside the gene matches: 7. This CDR3 contains 14 residues. The CDR3 is CASTLGQGTNEQFF. The CDR3 DNA reads as TGTGCCAGTACCCTGGGACAGGGGACGAATGAGCAGTTCTTC. The complete variable domain, with remaining parts taken from reference TRBV19 and TRBJ2-1, reads DGGITQSPKYLFRKEGQNVTLSCEQNLNHDAMYWYRQDPGQGLRLIYYSQIVNDFQKGDIAEGYSVSREKKESFPLTVTSAQKNPTAFYLCASTLGQGTNEQFFGPGTRLTVL.

This clonotype was seen ten or more times. V and J are TRBV7-9 and TRBJ1-4; D call uncertain. V lost 1 base and J 6 bases, leaving 12 bases between the germline ends. CDR1 SEHNR and CDR2 FQNEAQ come from the germline V gene (reference sequence). This CDR3 is built from 15 residues. The DNA of the CDR3 is TGTGCCAGCAGCTTAGAACTTCGCGTGGATGAAAAACTGTTTTTT. Translation gives CASSLELRVDEKLFF.

The table lists this clonotype with many counts. V gene TRBV6-1 combines with J gene TRBJ1-1; tentative D call: TRBD1 (5 bases). This CDR3 spans 13 amino acids. The ends were cut back, 6 bases at V and 3 bases at J, with 11 bases in the middle. Germline V gene sequence: CDR1 MNHNS, CDR2 SASEGT. The CDR3 region has the DNA TGTGCCAGCAGGGGGGGGGACTACACTGAAGCTTTCTTT. It translates to CASRGGDYTEAFF.

The chain links TRBV3-1 to TRBJ2-1; D is undetermined. There are 11 residues in the CDR3. The V gene's germline CDR1 is LGHDT and CDR2 YNNKEL (reference sequence). V was clipped by 2 bases and J by 7 bases, with 3 bases between them. CDR3 residues: CASSQLNEQFF. DNA of the CDR3: TGTGCCAGCAGCCAATTAAATGAGCAGTTCTTC.

The sample holds many counts of this clonotype. This chain uses TRBV5-1 with TRBJ2-5; either TRBD1 or TRBD2 may supply D (5 bases each). The germline V and J ends were trimmed by 2 bases and 4 bases, with 12 bases remaining between them. Germline assignment: CDR1 SGHRS and CDR2 YFSETQ. This CDR3 spans 14 amino acids. CDR3: CASSFSTEGETQYF. CDR3 coding DNA: TGCGCCAGCAGCTTTTCGACAGAGGGAGAGACCCAGTACTTC. The variable domain in full, with the rest retrieved from reference TRBV5-1 and TRBJ2-5, is KAGVTQTPRYLIKTRGQQVTLSCSPISGHRSVSWYQQTPGQGLQFLFEYFSETQRNKGNFPGRFSGRQFSNSRSEMNVSTLELGDSALYLCASSFSTEGETQYFGPGTRLLVL.

About this clonotype: With only one base between it and a far larger clone, this is likely a read error. No conserved phenylalanine or tryptophan ends this CDR3, so it is likely a read error. This chain connects TRBV11-2 to TRBJ2-1; D gene uncertain. The CDR3 is 14 residues long. Per germline, CDR1 SGHAT and CDR2 FQNNGV. V gave up 6 bases and J gave up 2 bases, with 11 bases separating them. The CDR3 loop is CASRPAETYNEQFS. As DNA, the CDR3 is TGTGCCAGCAGACCCGCCGAAACCTACAATGAGCAGTTCTCC.

In its sample, this clonotype ranks as medium-sized. The rearrangement links TRBV30 to TRBJ2-1, with TRBD2 as a possible D gene (5 bases). Germline values: CDR1 GTSNPN, CDR2 SVGIG (reference sequence). V was trimmed by 3 bases and J by 0 bases, leaving 12 bases between them. The CDR3 covers 15 residues. The chain's CDR3 is CAWSRTGSSYNEQFF. The DNA of the CDR3 is TGTGCCTGGAGCCGGACTGGGAGCTCCTACAATGAGCAGTTCTTC. Combining the CDR3 with reference TRBV30 and TRBJ2-1 gives the whole variable domain SQTIHQWPATLVQPVGSPLSLECTVEGTSNPNLYWYRQAAGRGLQLLFYSVGIGQISSEVPQNLSASRPQDRQFILSSKKLLLSDSGFYLCAWSRTGSSYNEQFFGPGTRLTVL.

The count of this clonotype is one. The CDR3 carries no conserved terminal phenylalanine or tryptophan, so it likely arises from a read error. The genes are TRBV11-2 and TRBJ2-5, with D possibly TRBD1 on 6 matching bases. The CDR3 loop spans 14 amino acids. Germline V CDR1 and CDR2: SGHAT, FQNNGV. V lost 4 bases, J lost 5 bases, and 14 bases lay in between. The CDR3 DNA sequence: TGTGCCAGCAGCTCGCAACAGGGCGGGGAGACCCAGTACTCC. It encodes CASSSQQGGETQYS.

This clonotype was counted ten times or more. This chain uses TRBV5-5 with TRBJ2-3, with D tentatively TRBD1 (6 bases). Trimming left V 4 bases short and J 0 bases short, with 15 bases between. Germline values: CDR1 SGHKS, CDR2 YYEKEE (reference sequence). The CDR3 is made up of 16 amino acids. This CDR3 is CASSNPRGASTDTQYF. DNA of the CDR3: TGTGCCAGCAGCAATCCCAGGGGCGCAAGCACAGATACGCAGTATTTT. Combining the CDR3 with reference TRBV5-5 and TRBJ2-3 gives the whole variable domain DAGVTQSPTHLIKTRGQQVTLRCSPISGHKSVSWYQQVLGQGPQFIFQYYEKEERGRGNFPDRFSARQFPNYSSELNVNALLLGDSALYLCASSNPRGASTDTQYFGPGTRLTVL.

The chain recombines TRBV5-1 with TRBJ1-3; D unresolved. Germline values: CDR1 SGHRS, CDR2 YFSETQ. This CDR3 contains 14 residues. V was cut by 4 bases and J by 1 base, with 9 bases left in between. CDR3 in amino acids: CASSELGSGNTIYF. The CDR3 region has the DNA TGCGCCAGCAGCGAACTCGGGTCTGGAAACACCATATATTTT.

The table lists this clonotype with many counts. This chain links TRBV24-1 with TRBJ1-1; 7 bases match TRBD1. Germline-derived CDR1 and CDR2 are KGHDR and SFDVKD. This CDR3 is 14 amino acids long. The V segment lost 2 bases and the J segment 3 bases; nucleotides outside the gene matches: 2. As DNA, the CDR3 is TGTGCCACCAGTGATTCCACAGGGGACACTGAAGCTTTCTTT. This encodes CATSDSTGDTEAFF.

This clonotype has more than one count but fewer than ten. This chain connects TRBV7-3 to TRBJ1-2; D might be TRBD1 (6 bases). The V end lost 1 base, the J end lost 7 bases, and 19 bases lay between the germline ends. The CDR3 consists of 16 residues. Germline CDR1 SGHTA, CDR2 FQGTGA. CDR3: CASSLRGGADPSGYTF. CDR3 DNA: TGTGCCAGCAGCTTAAGAGGGGGGGCTGATCCCTCTGGCTACACCTTC.

Concerning this clonotype itself: A single base separates this from a much larger clone, so it may be a read error. The chain combines TRBV5-5 with TRBJ2-2; a weak D match, TRBD1 (5 bases). Trimming shortened V by 1 base and J by 1 base, and 8 bases separated the two germline ends. Germline loops: CDR1 SGHKS, CDR2 YYEKEE (reference sequence). The CDR3 runs to 15 residues. The CDR3 sequence is CASSLRGQNTGELFF. The CDR3 coding sequence is TGTGCCAGCAGCTTGAGAGGACAGAACACCGGGGAGCTGTTTTTT.

This clonotype appeared many times. This sequence joins TRBV18 and TRBJ2-3, with D perhaps TRBD2 (5 bases). Germline CDR1 reads KGHSH; CDR2 reads LQKENI. V was pared by 1 base and J by 5 bases, with 10 bases between. The CDR3 extends over 14 amino acids. The CDR3 DNA is TGTGCCAGCTCACCACGGCTAGCACAAGATACGCAGTATTTT. Residues: CASSPRLAQDTQYF.

This clonotype appeared a few times. The chain links TRBV2 to TRBJ1-6, with D hard to call. Germline-derived CDR1 and CDR2 are SNHLY and FYNNEI. The CDR3 has 11 amino acids. V lost 7 bases and J 7 bases, leaving 5 bases between the germline ends. CDR3 loop: CASTGNSPLHF. DNA for the CDR3: TGTGCCAGCACGGGAAATTCACCCCTCCACTTT.

J is TRBJ2-1 and V is TRBV28; 8 bases align to TRBD2. Looked up from germline, CDR1 is MDHEN and CDR2 is SYDVKM. The CDR3 contains 15 residues. With V trimmed by 6 bases and J by 7 bases, 11 bases remained unmatched. The CDR3 is CASRRGAGRGNEQFF. The CDR3 DNA follows: TGTGCCAGCAGGCGGGGGGCGGGGCGAGGAAATGAGCAGTTCTTC.

This clonotype was seen at least ten times. The gene calls are TRBV20-1 and TRBJ2-3, with a possible D match to TRBD2 (7 bases). Germline lookup yields CDR1 DFQATT and CDR2 SNEGSKA (reference sequence). V was shortened by 5 bases and J by 6 bases, with 18 bases between the two germline ends. The length of the CDR3 is 14 residues. The CDR3 protein is CSADKGGAGDTQYF. The CDR3 bases are TGCAGTGCTGACAAAGGGGGGGCTGGGGATACGCAGTATTTT.

This chain links TRBV20-1 with TRBJ2-3, with D hard to call. With 3 bases removed from V and 0 bases from J, the gap between germline ends came to 13 bases. Germline values: CDR1 DFQATT, CDR2 SNEGSKA (reference sequence). The CDR3 length is 15 residues. The CDR3 region is CSARAYLKSTDTQYF. In nucleotides, the CDR3 is TGCAGTGCTAGGGCCTACTTGAAGAGCACAGATACGCAGTATTTT.